This T cell receptor (beta chain) was captured in a study of blood T cells in healthy people across ages. The study's findings and limits: Investigators treated diversity estimates from one million T cells as underestimates.

It was with a sample-barcoded 5' primer and a J-beta primer mix that a second PCR of about 7 to 12 cycles was run. Every single cDNA molecule received a tag from a template-switch adaptor with 12 random nucleotides. TCRdb re-called the 5' RACE reads with MiXCR, one entry per CDR3 protein. The sample yields 850,000 to 1,000,000 distinct CDR3 sequences, around 54% seen once. There are 14 residues in the CDR3. Germline loops: CDR1 SGHTA, CDR2 FQGNSA. V was pared by 5 bases and J by 9 bases, with 6 bases of the junction left unmatched. Each sample yielded at least 5.5 micrograms of PBMC total RNA. Regarding this clonotype: What it recognizes is unknown.

The J gene is TRBJ2-1, the V gene TRBV7-2; 11 bases align to TRBD2. This TCR was sampled from a woman in her fifties or sixties in good health. The sample consisted of blood. The CDR3 reads CASSLSGRGVEQFF. The CDR3 DNA reads TGTGCCAGCAGCCTTAGCGGGAGGGGGGTTGAGCAGTTCTTC. Supplemented by reference TRBV7-2 and TRBJ2-1, the full variable domain reads GAGVSQSPSNKVTEKGKDVELRCDPISGHTALYWYRQSLGQGLEFLIYFQGNSAPDKSGLPSDRFSAERTGGSVSTLTIQRTQQEDSAVYLCASSLSGRGVEQFFGPGTRLTVL.